Sequencing of this T cell receptor (beta chain) was carried out in a study of blood T cell repertoires in COVID-19 (dated by TCRdb to about 2020). Regarding the complete study: Collaborator samples came from the United States, Italy and Spain and covered acute and convalescent phases of COVID-19. The prospective study material was composed of cDNA or gDNA derived from T cells, B-cell-depleted T cells, or PBMCs. A de-identified subject ID, COVID-19 status, age in years and sex were almost always included in the sample metadata. The repertoires were made available in a free public database intended to serve as a resource for research on the immune response to SARS-CoV-2. Subjects who had been exposed to COVID-19, were actively infected with it, or had recovered from it provided the deeply sampled blood TCRbeta repertoires that made up the dataset. The samples were drawn from the first 160 participants of the ongoing ImmuneRACE study and from roughly 1,300 subjects provided by 6 global collaborators. HLA class I and class II types, where available, came from metadata supplied by the sample provider rather than from assay-based typing.

On this clone itself: Its antigen has not been determined. No base quality information exists; no much larger clone differs at one position.

The CDR3 runs 15 amino acids, cysteine and phenylalanine included. The DNA shown is the 45-base CDR3, in frame from base 1. Relative to germline, V is 4 bases shorter and J is 0 bases shorter, with 13 bases between their ends. CDR1 is given as SGHKS and CDR2 as YYEKEE, both from the germline V gene (reference sequence). Enrolling through a virtual design, the prospective study's participants ranged in age from roughly 18 to 90 years and lived across roughly 23 United States geographic areas. In the prospective study, participants were assigned to cohorts based on the clinical history participants reported in a screening survey and a study questionnaire. In the prospective study, mobile phlebotomists collected whole blood, serum and a nasopharyngeal or oropharyngeal swab from each participant. Participants in the prospective study had the option to provide additional blood draws and questionnaires over an approximately 2-month period. Blood samples from the prospective study were shipped frozen or at room temperature prior to DNA extraction.

What the research found in general, with its limitations: Clinical and demographic metadata were provided uncurated, with the amount varying by source and participant.

The immunoSEQ Assay, a bias-controlled multiplex PCR, was used to amplify TCRbeta CDR3 regions from genomic DNA. The published analysis was carried out like this. The number of nucleated cells in each sample was estimated by amplification of reference gene primers within the assay. To quantify the absolute abundance of each unique TCRbeta CDR3 rearrangement, sequence reads were collapsed and filtered. For each sample, productive Simpson clonality was calculated by taking the square root of Simpson's diversity index across productive rearrangements. The clones in this table, taken by TCRdb from immuneACCESS, are in-frame only. Not every clone is retained; where verified, under half of the shortfall comes from an unresolved V gene, and the cause of the rest is unknown. The DNA was the basis for D and trimming; V, J and clone size are from that table. For this sample the table gives around 130,000 clones, of which around four fifths were detected only once. More than 3% of the sample comes from the top ten.

This sequence originates from a woman aged 45-60 years with acute COVID-19. The sample consisted of PBMCs or T cells enriched from blood (not recorded which). Here the chain combines TRBV5-5 and TRBJ1-2, with the identity of the D gene unclear. The DNA sequence is TGTGCCAGCAGCGTCGGACGGGAGACTAACTATGGCTACACCTTC. Its product reads: CASSVGRETNYGYTF.